The 5 T cell receptor beta chains reported below all come from one sample, sequenced in a study of shared clonotypes between healthy human individuals. TCRdb's copy holds only in-frame clones and misses some; the assay was immunoSEQ multiplex PCR. The sample lists 490,000 or so clones; around 80% were seen once. The sample consisted of PBMCs. These receptors were obtained from a woman in her forties in good health. Some clones in this sample may be carry-over from other donors' samples.

The sample holds many counts of this clone. J is TRBJ2-3 and V is TRBV4-2, with 7 bases identical to TRBD2. Germline assignment: CDR1 LGHNA and CDR2 YNFKEQ. This CDR3 contains 17 residues. Trimming removed 1 base from V and 4 bases from J; junction bases left unmatched: 11. The CDR3 DNA reads TGTGCCAGCAGCCAAGCGACTAGCTCGGGAGTGGCAGATACGCAGTATTTT. This translates into CASSQATSSGVADTQYF.

The chain joins TRBV28 to TRBJ1-5, with 10 bases fitting TRBD1. CDR1 and CDR2 from the germline V gene are MDHEN and SYDVKM. The CDR3 spans 16 residues. V lost 2 bases to trimming and J lost 5 bases; unmatched junction nucleotides: 6. CDR3 bases: TGTGCCAGCAGTTTACTGGGACAGGGGCCGTATCAGCCCCAGCATTTT. Translating it yields CASSLLGQGPYQPQHF. The full variable domain, in which reference TRBV28 and TRBJ1-5 provide the parts outside the CDR3, is DVKVTQSSRYLVKRTGEKVFLECVQDMDHENMFWYRQDPGLGLRLIYFSYDVKMKEKGDIPEGYSVSREKKERFSLILESASTNQTSMYLCASSLLGQGPYQPQHFGDGTRLSIL.

This clone was counted ten times or more. The rearrangement links TRBV29-1 to TRBJ2-5; the match to TRBD2 covers 9 bases. The V gene's germline CDR1 is SQVTM and CDR2 ANQGSEA. The J segment lost 4 bases and the V segment lost 4 bases, leaving 4 bases of the junction unmatched. The CDR3 length is 13 residues. CDR3 residues: CSVVTSGGETQYF. In DNA, the CDR3 is TGCAGCGTTGTGACTAGCGGAGGAGAGACCCAGTACTTC. Together with reference TRBV29-1 and TRBJ2-5, the CDR3 gives the full variable domain: SAVISQKPSRDICQRGTSLTIQCQVDSQVTMMFWYRQQPGQSLTLIATANQGSEATYESGFVIDKFPISRPNLTFSTLTVSNMSPEDSSIYLCSVVTSGGETQYFGPGTRLLVL.

The table lists this clone with a few counts. The chain combines TRBV19 with TRBJ2-1; the match to TRBD2 covers 9 bases. The germline CDR1 and CDR2 sequences are LNHDA and SQIVND (reference sequence). V gave up 7 bases and J gave up 8 bases; unmatched junction bases: 9. This CDR3 has 14 amino acids. The CDR3: CASTRVAGDDEQFF. The CDR3 DNA is TGTGCCAGTACGCGGGTAGCGGGAGATGATGAGCAGTTCTTC.

CDR3 protein: CATSTVLGEQYF. DNA for the CDR3: TGTGCCACCAGCACGGTACTTGGCGAGCAGTACTTC. The V call is TRBV15, the J call TRBJ2-7; no clear D gene. The CDR3 contains 12 residues. Germline values: CDR1 LNHNV, CDR2 YYDKDF (reference sequence). Trimming pared 4 bases from V and 6 bases from J, leaving 10 bases between.